Described below is a single T cell receptor beta chain sequence and its context. Authors' processing steps: Nucleated cell counts were estimated from reference gene primer amplification. The assay was immunoSEQ multiplex PCR, and TCRdb's table has in-frame clones only and misses some. V, J and clone size reflect that table, while D and trimming were determined from the DNA. The table shows more than 150,000 clones, with more than 85% occurring only once. The entry originates in a study of blood T cell repertoires in COVID-19. Looking at the study overall: The United States, Italy and Spain provided the acute and convalescent COVID-19 samples. Sources were T cells, B-cell-depleted T cells, or PBMCs; the material itself was cDNA or gDNA.

Seattle enrolled patients during active infection and tracked them longitudinally. Specimen: peripheral blood. The source of this sequence is a man in his sixties with COVID-19, enrolled during active disease.

The CDR3 DNA reads TGTGCCAGCAGTGAGGGATTGGGCAATCAGCCCCAGCATTTT. Its translation: CASSEGLGNQPQHF. This chain connects TRBV6-6 to TRBJ1-5; unclear D gene. Between the trimmed V and J ends, which lost 5 bases and 2 bases, there was a span of 10 bases. In germline, CDR1 is MNHNY, CDR2 SVGAGI (reference sequence). This CDR3 contains 14 residues.